These 18 T cell receptor beta chains came from one sample sequenced in a study of Ad26.COV2.S vaccination and SARS-CoV-2 variants. Only in-frame clones appear in the TCRdb table, and some are missing; sequencing was by immunoSEQ multiplex PCR. The sample yields about 350,000 clones, 88% seen once. Noted treatment: around 19 received Ad26.COV2.S at low or high dose, single or two shots; roughly five received placebo; per-sample allocation not given. Specimens were obtained on day 63 following the first vaccine or placebo injection. This material consisted of peripheral blood, taken in a trial of Ad26.COV2.S vaccine versus placebo. The receptors derive from a person aged 18-60 years who received the Ad26.COV2.S COVID-19 vaccine or a placebo.

This chain uses TRBV12-5 with TRBJ2-5; no firm D call. This CDR3 is built from 15 residues. The germline V gene encodes CDR1 LGHNT and CDR2 FRNRAP. The ends were cut back, 6 bases at V and 5 bases at J, with 19 bases in the middle. The CDR3 nucleotides read TGTGCTAGTGGCAAAACCGACCCGCCCCCGGAGACCCAGTACTTC. Its translation: CASGKTDPPPETQYF.

The rearrangement uses TRBV19 and TRBJ1-5; possibly TRBD1 for D (5 bases). Germline V lookup: CDR1 LNHDA, CDR2 SQIVND (reference sequence). CDR3 length: 15 residues. Trimming took 3 bases from V and 1 from J, leaving 10 bases between them. CDR3 DNA: TGTGCCAGTAGTATTGGGGCAGCGAGCAATCAGCCCCAGCATTTT. As protein: CASSIGAASNQPQHF. The entire variable domain, with the rest obtained from reference TRBV19 and TRBJ1-5, is as follows: DGGITQSPKYLFRKEGQNVTLSCEQNLNHDAMYWYRQDPGQGLRLIYYSQIVNDFQKGDIAEGYSVSREKKESFPLTVTSAQKNPTAFYLCASSIGAASNQPQHFGDGTRLSIL.

This chain uses TRBV7-9 with TRBJ2-1, with TRBD2 identical over 10 bases. The CDR3 runs to 15 residues. After removal of 1 base from V and 5 bases from J, the junction contained 2 bases not matched to a gene. Germline CDR1 and CDR2: SEHNR and FQNEAQ (reference sequence). The CDR3 DNA follows: TGTGCCAGCAGCTTAGGGACTAGCGGTAACAATGAGCAGTTCTTC. It codes for CASSLGTSGNNEQFF.

Details on this clone: The same CDR3 is also encoded by other DNA sequences in this sample. The chain recombines TRBV9 with TRBJ2-3; 10 nucleotides line up with TRBD1. Germline assignment: CDR1 SGDLS and CDR2 YYNGEE. Germline trimming cut 4 bases from V and 4 bases from J; bases unmatched to any gene: 6. There are 15 residues in the CDR3. CDR3 sequence: CASSSRQGAADTQYF. Here the CDR3 DNA reads TGTGCCAGCAGCTCGCGACAGGGGGCTGCAGATACGCAGTATTTT. Using reference TRBV9 and TRBJ2-3 for the parts outside the CDR3, the full variable domain is DSGVTQTPKHLITATGQRVTLRCSPRSGDLSVYWYQQSLDQGLQFLIQYYNGEERAKGNILERFSAQQFPDLHSELNLSSLELGDSALYFCASSSRQGAADTQYFGPGTRLTVL.

The chain uses TRBV3-1 (or the pseudogene TRBV3-2) and TRBJ1-5; D gene ambiguous. CDR3 length: 15 amino acids. Germline V CDR1 and CDR2: LGHDT, YNNKEL (reference sequence). Deletions cut 0 bases from V and 9 bases from J, with 15 bases between. For the CDR3, the DNA is TGTGCCAGCAGCCAAGATCATTCCGGGGTCGGGCCCCAGCATTTT. Translation gives CASSQDHSGVGPQHF.

The V and J genes are TRBV27 and TRBJ2-7, with 10 bases identical to TRBD2. This CDR3 contains 16 residues. CDR1 and CDR2 from the germline V gene are MNHEY and SMNVEV (reference sequence). With V trimmed by 5 bases and J by 9 bases, 16 bases remained unmatched. This CDR3 reads CASSLLAGDPLFGQYF. The CDR3 DNA reads as TGTGCCAGCAGTCTCCTAGCGGGGGATCCGCTCTTCGGGCAGTACTTC.

The chain carries TRBV5-1 and TRBJ2-2; 8 bases map to TRBD1. CDR3 length: 15 residues. Germline V lookup: CDR1 SGHRS, CDR2 YFSETQ. J was trimmed by 3 bases and V by 4 bases; bases with no gene match: 5. The CDR3 coding sequence is TGCGCCAGCAGCCCGGACAGGGCTTACACCGGGGAGCTGTTTTTT. This encodes CASSPDRAYTGELFF.

The chain couples TRBV19 to TRBJ2-7; tentative D call: TRBD1 (6 bases). Trimming took 6 bases from V and 4 from J, leaving 19 bases between them. CDR1 is LNHDA, CDR2 SQIVND, per germline (reference sequence). This CDR3 spans 15 amino acids. CDR3 nucleotide sequence: TGTGCCAGTAGGCCAAGCGCAGGGGAACTGTACGAGCAGTACTTC. Amino acid sequence: CASRPSAGELYEQYF.

J is TRBJ2-5 and V is TRBV5-4; 7 bases align to TRBD1. With V trimmed by 1 base and J by 2 bases, 5 bases remained unmatched. Germline loops: CDR1 SGHNT, CDR2 YYREEE (reference sequence). The CDR3 is 15 residues long. The CDR3 spells CASSLTPTGQETQYF. CDR3 nucleotide sequence: TGTGCCAGCAGCTTGACCCCGACAGGGCAAGAGACCCAGTACTTC.

The sample holds one count of this clone. This chain joins TRBV9 and TRBJ2-1; D is possibly TRBD1 (6 bases). Germline CDR1 and CDR2: SGDLS and YYNGEE. V lost 4 bases, J lost 4 bases, and 15 bases lay in between. The CDR3 runs to 15 residues. The CDR3 DNA is TGTGCCAGCAGCTCCCAGGGGCGCGGGTACAATGAGCAGTTCTTC. Residues: CASSSQGRGYNEQFF.

The chain is built from TRBV30 and TRBJ2-2; 7 positions agree with TRBD2. The CDR3 consists of 18 residues. Germline assignment: CDR1 GTSNPN and CDR2 SVGIG (reference sequence). Trimming at V came to 3 bases and at J to 7 bases, leaving 20 bases not matched to a gene. The CDR3 coding sequence is TGTGCCTGGAGGCCTGTTAACCGGGACTATCGCTCCGGCGGGGAGCTGTTTTTT. Its protein product is CAWRPVNRDYRSGGELFF.

The genes are TRBV11-3 and TRBJ2-7; 10 positions match TRBD1. The CDR3 sequence is 15 residues long. J lost 3 bases, V lost 5 bases, and 7 bases had no gene match. Germline assignment: CDR1 SGHNT and CDR2 YENEEA. The CDR3 sequence: CASSPSGTGVYEQYF. CDR3 in DNA: TGTGCCAGCAGCCCATCGGGGACAGGGGTCTACGAGCAGTACTTC.

CDR3 amino acids: CASSPDRSQDTQYF. The CDR3 coding sequence is TGTGCCAGCTCACCAGACAGGTCCCAAGATACGCAGTATTTT. The chain employs TRBV18 and TRBJ2-3; a possible D gene is TRBD1 (6 bases). The CDR3 length is 14 residues. The V end lost 2 bases, the J end lost 5 bases, and 11 bases lay between the germline ends. Germline V gene lookup returns CDR1 KGHSH and CDR2 LQKENI.

The V gene is TRBV5-4, the J gene TRBJ1-6, with D perhaps TRBD1 (5 bases). The CDR3 runs to 17 residues. Deletions cut 4 bases from V and 3 bases from J, with 17 bases between. CDR1 and CDR2 (germline): SGHNT, YYREEE (reference sequence). The CDR3 loop reads CASSPEPGRGYNSPLHF. The CDR3 DNA reads TGTGCCAGCAGCCCTGAGCCGGGTAGGGGCTATAATTCACCCCTCCACTTT.

Here the CDR3 DNA reads TGTGCCTGGAGTAGGCTAGCGGGAATGTACGAGCAGTACTTC. This translates into CAWSRLAGMYEQYF. This chain joins TRBV30 and TRBJ2-7, with 9 bases that match TRBD2. The J segment lost 4 bases and the V segment lost 2 bases, leaving 6 bases of the junction unmatched. The CDR3 is 14 residues long. Germline V lookup: CDR1 GTSNPN, CDR2 SVGIG (reference sequence).

This clone was recorded once. V gene TRBV6-5 combines with J gene TRBJ2-1; TRBD1 might be the D (6 bases). Trimming took off 7 bases at V and 6 bases at J, with 16 bases between the two ends. Germline V gene data show CDR1 as MNHEY and CDR2 as SVGAGI. The CDR3 has 14 residues. This chain's CDR3 is CASTYTGIRNEQFF. The CDR3 DNA follows: TGTGCCAGCACCTACACAGGGATCCGCAATGAGCAGTTCTTC.

The V gene is TRBV27, the J gene TRBJ2-7; D may be TRBD2 (5 bases). This CDR3 has 15 residues. The V gene lost 2 bases and the J gene lost 3 bases, with 14 bases spanning the gap. Per the germline V gene, CDR1 is MNHEY and CDR2 is SMNVEV (reference sequence). CDR3 residues: CASSLRGVPDYEQYF. The CDR3 DNA reads as TGTGCCAGCAGTTTACGGGGAGTACCAGACTACGAGCAGTACTTC.

The chain couples TRBV27 to TRBJ1-2; 7 bases match TRBD1. V shed 4 bases, J shed 3 bases, and the junction held 11 bases outside the gene matches. Germline CDR1 is MNHEY and CDR2 is SMNVEV (reference sequence). The CDR3 runs 16 residues. The CDR3 sequence: CASSSRPRGLDYGYTF. CDR3 sequence (DNA): TGTGCCAGCAGTTCAAGACCCAGGGGGTTGGACTATGGCTACACCTTC.